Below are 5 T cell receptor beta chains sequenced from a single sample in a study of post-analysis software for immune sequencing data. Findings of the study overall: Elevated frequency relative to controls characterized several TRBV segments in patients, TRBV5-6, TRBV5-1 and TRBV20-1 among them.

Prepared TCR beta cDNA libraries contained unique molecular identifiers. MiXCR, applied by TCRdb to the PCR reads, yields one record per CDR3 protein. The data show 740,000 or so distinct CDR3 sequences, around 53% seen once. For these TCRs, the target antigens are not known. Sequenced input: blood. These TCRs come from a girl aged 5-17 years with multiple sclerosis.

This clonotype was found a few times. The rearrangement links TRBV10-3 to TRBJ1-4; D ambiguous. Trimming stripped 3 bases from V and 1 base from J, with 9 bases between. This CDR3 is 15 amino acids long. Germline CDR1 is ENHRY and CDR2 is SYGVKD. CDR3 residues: CAISDPGLTNEKLFF. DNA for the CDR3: TGTGCCATCAGTGACCCTGGGTTAACTAATGAAAAACTGTTTTTT.

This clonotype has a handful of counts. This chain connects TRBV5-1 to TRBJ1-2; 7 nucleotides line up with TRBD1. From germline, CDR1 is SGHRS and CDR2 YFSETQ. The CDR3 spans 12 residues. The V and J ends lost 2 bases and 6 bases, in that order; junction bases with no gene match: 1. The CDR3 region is CASSFTGDGYTF. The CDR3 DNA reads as TGCGCCAGCAGCTTCACAGGGGATGGCTACACCTTC.

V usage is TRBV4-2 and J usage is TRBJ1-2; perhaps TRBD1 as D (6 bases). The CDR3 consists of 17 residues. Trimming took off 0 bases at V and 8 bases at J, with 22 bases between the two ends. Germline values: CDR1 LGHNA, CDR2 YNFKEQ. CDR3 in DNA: TGTGCCAGCAGCCAAGAGGAATACGGGGGGCTGCGAGGAGGCTACACCTTC. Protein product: CASSQEEYGGLRGGYTF.

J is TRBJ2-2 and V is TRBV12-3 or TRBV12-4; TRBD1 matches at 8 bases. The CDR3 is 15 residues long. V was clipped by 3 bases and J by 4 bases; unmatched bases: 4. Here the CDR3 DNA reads TGTGCCAGCAGTTTTCAGGGGGCCGTCACCGGGGAGCTGTTTTTT. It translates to CASSFQGAVTGELFF.

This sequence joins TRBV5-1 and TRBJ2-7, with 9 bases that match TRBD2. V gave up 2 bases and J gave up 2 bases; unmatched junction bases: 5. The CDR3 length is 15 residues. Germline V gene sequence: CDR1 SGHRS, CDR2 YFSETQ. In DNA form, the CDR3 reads TGCGCCAGCAGCTTAACTAGCGGGTACGCCTACGAGCAGTACTTC. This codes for CASSLTSGYAYEQYF.